This T cell receptor beta chain was profiled in a study of OX40 agonist ivuxolimab in advanced cancers. Overall study: Of mixed ages from about 20 to 80 and averaging approximately 60 years, the group was roughly 85% male.

Only in-frame clones appear in the TCRdb table, and some are missing; sequencing was by immunoSEQ multiplex PCR. The sample has 70,000 or so clones, approximately 86% seen once; the top ten hold 2% to 2.5%. Germline assignment: CDR1 SGHVS and CDR2 FNYEAQ. This CDR3 is 14 amino acids long. V lost 1 base and J 7 bases, leaving 13 bases between the germline ends. The clonotype comes from an adult with an advanced solid tumor such as melanoma, head and neck, liver or kidney cancer. The V and J genes are TRBV7-6 and TRBJ1-1, with D possibly being TRBD1 (5 bases). Sequenced material: CD4+ or CD8+ T cells sorted from blood, taken in a trial of the OX40 agonist ivuxolimab. For the CDR3, the DNA is TGTGCCAGCAGCTTAGGAGGGGCGACAGATGAAGCTTTCTTT. Translation gives CASSLGGATDEAFF.